The clone carrying this T cell receptor (beta chain) appeared many times. The data stem from a study of identical twins. V was shortened by 5 bases and J by 0 bases, with 7 bases between the two germline ends. This CDR3 comprises 13 residues. Germline V CDR1 and CDR2: SGHRS, YFSETQ. In TCRdb, the 5' RACE reads were re-called with MiXCR into one record per CDR3 protein. The sample carries 600,000 to 700,000 distinct CDR3 sequences, roughly 20% recorded once. A further study also used this sample, focusing on T cells expressing NK-cell markers.

Sequenced: PBMCs. The receptor comes from a woman aged 18-30 years in good health. The rearrangement uses TRBV5-1 and TRBJ2-3; D gene uncertain. The CDR3 DNA reads TGCGCCAGCAGAGGATTGAGCACAGATACGCAGTATTTT. This codes for CASRGLSTDTQYF.